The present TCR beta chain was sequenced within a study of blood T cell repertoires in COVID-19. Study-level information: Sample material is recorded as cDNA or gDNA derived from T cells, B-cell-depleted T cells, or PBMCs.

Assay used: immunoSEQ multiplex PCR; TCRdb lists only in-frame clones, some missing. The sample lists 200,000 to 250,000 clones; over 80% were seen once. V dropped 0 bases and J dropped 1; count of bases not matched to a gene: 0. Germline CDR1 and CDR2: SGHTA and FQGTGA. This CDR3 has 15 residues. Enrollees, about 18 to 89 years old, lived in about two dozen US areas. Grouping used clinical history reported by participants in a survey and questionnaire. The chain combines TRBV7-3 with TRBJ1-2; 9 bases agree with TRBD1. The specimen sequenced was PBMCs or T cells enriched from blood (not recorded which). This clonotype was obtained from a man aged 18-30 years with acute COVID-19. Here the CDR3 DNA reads TGTGCCAGCAGCTTAACGGGACAGGGTAACTATGGCTACACCTTC. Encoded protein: CASSLTGQGNYGYTF.